The 23 T cell receptor beta chains below come from one sample, sequenced in a study of siplizumab effects on memory and regulatory T cells. Method: immunoSEQ multiplex PCR; TCRdb's copy keeps in-frame clones and lacks some. The table includes about 18,000 clones, roughly two fifths detected once. Coculturing was carried out on the mixed lymphocyte reaction cells. It lasted six to seven days and was done at 37°C. The antigens for these receptors are not known. Sequencing used CFSE-low (dividing) CD4+ T cells sorted from an allogeneic mixed lymphocyte reaction. The receptor set was obtained from a human donor in good health; the cells came from an allogeneic mixed lymphocyte reaction. Some clones in this sample may be carry-over from other donors' samples.

The chain carries TRBV6-5 and TRBJ1-3; D is ambiguous. CDR1 is MNHEY, CDR2 SVGAGI, per germline. This CDR3 contains 11 residues. V lost 7 bases to trimming and J lost 2 bases, with 3 bases between them. CDR3 coding DNA: TGTGCCAGCACGGCTGGAAACACCATATATTTT. Translating gives CASTAGNTIYF.

About this clone itself: Given a much more abundant clone one base away, this may be a read error. The chain is built from TRBV5-1 and TRBJ1-1; D is uncertain. V was trimmed by 0 bases and J by 1 base, leaving 7 bases between them. This CDR3 comprises 14 residues. Germline CDR1 SGHRS, CDR2 YFSETQ. This CDR3 is CASSLANENTEAFF. The CDR3 bases are TGCGCCAGCAGCTTGGCCAATGAGAACACTGAAGCTTTCTTT.

The chain links TRBV2 to TRBJ1-5; 10 bases fit TRBD1. The germline V gene encodes CDR1 SNHLY and CDR2 FYNNEI. This CDR3 comprises 17 residues. J lost 0 bases, V lost 6 bases, and 8 bases had no gene match. CDR3 sequence: CASRQGQGISSNQPQHF. CDR3 sequence (DNA): TGTGCCAGCAGGCAGGGACAGGGGATCAGTAGCAATCAGCCCCAGCATTTT.

The chain carries TRBV21-1 and TRBJ2-2; the D call TRBD1 from the table was never checked on the DNA. TRBV21-1 is flagged as a pseudogene. This CDR3 is 17 amino acids long. This chain's CDR3 is CASSKEGGQGNTGELFF. DNA for the CDR3: TGTGCCAGCAGCAAAGAGGGGGGACAGGGAAACACCGGGGAGCTGTTTTTT.

This rearrangement joins TRBV6-9 to TRBJ1-1; a weak D match, TRBD1 (6 bases). The CDR3 has 15 residues. Trimming took 4 bases from V and 6 from J, leaving 18 bases between them. CDR1 is MNHGY, CDR2 SVAAGI, per germline. The CDR3 DNA is TGTGCCAGCAGTTCGTGGGACACCGGGGCGGCTGAAGCTTTCTTT. It yields the protein CASSSWDTGAAEAFF.

This clone was detected a few times. This rearrangement joins TRBV15 to TRBJ2-3; tentatively, D is TRBD2 (5 bases). The germline V gene encodes CDR1 LNHNV and CDR2 YYDKDF (reference sequence). V dropped 0 bases and J dropped 2 bases, with 9 bases sitting between them. There are 15 residues in the CDR3. The CDR3 reads CATSRDGADTDTQYF. CDR3 in DNA: TGTGCCACCAGCAGAGATGGAGCGGACACAGATACGCAGTATTTT.

This clone was observed a few times. The chain links TRBV6-1 to TRBJ2-3; TRBD2 agrees at 13 bases. The J segment lost 8 bases and the V segment lost 2 bases, leaving 7 bases of the junction unmatched. Germline values: CDR1 MNHNS, CDR2 SASEGT. The CDR3 has 16 amino acids. The CDR3 region is CASSEPGLAGAATQYF. The CDR3 DNA reads TGTGCCAGCAGTGAACCAGGACTAGCGGGAGCAGCTACGCAGTATTTT.

The chain is built from TRBV5-1 and TRBJ2-4; D is unclear. Germline V gene lookup returns CDR1 SGHRS and CDR2 YFSETQ. CDR3 length: 13 amino acids. The V end was cut by 3 bases, the J end by 8 bases, with 12 bases between. The CDR3 nucleotides are TGCGCCAGCAGCTCTCTAGGTGGGGACATTCAGTACTTC. This encodes CASSSLGGDIQYF. Variable domain in full (rest from reference TRBV5-1 and TRBJ2-4): KAGVTQTPRYLIKTRGQQVTLSCSPISGHRSVSWYQQTPGQGLQFLFEYFSETQRNKGNFPGRFSGRQFSNSRSEMNVSTLELGDSALYLCASSSLGGDIQYFGAGTRLSVL.

This chain joins TRBV10-3 and TRBJ1-2, with 7 positions matching TRBD1. With V trimmed by 6 bases and J by 0 bases, 4 bases remained unmatched. Looked up from germline, CDR1 is ENHRY and CDR2 is SYGVKD. This CDR3 has 14 residues. For the CDR3, the DNA is TGTGCCATCAGGACGGGACAGACTAACTATGGCTACACCTTC. It is translated as CAIRTGQTNYGYTF.

Written as DNA, the CDR3 is TGTGCCATCAGTGACGGGACGACAGGGAACACTGAAGCTTTCTTT. Translated, it gives CAISDGTTGNTEAFF. The chain has TRBV10-3 and TRBJ1-1, with TRBD1 as a possible D gene (6 bases). The CDR3 is 15 amino acids. The V end was cut by 3 bases, the J end by 1 base, with 12 bases between. The germline CDR1 and CDR2 sequences are ENHRY and SYGVKD.

This clone occurred a few times. The chain links TRBV12-5 to TRBJ1-3; D is unclear. The CDR3 is 18 amino acids. CDR1 and CDR2 (germline): LGHNT, FRNRAP. Trimming took off 2 bases at V and 2 bases at J, with 19 bases between the two ends. The CDR3: CASGLPTRLKPTGNTIYF. DNA of the CDR3: TGTGCTAGTGGTTTGCCTACTAGGCTCAAACCTACTGGAAACACCATATATTTT.

This chain links TRBV7-8 with TRBJ2-1; D remains ambiguous. Germline CDR1 is SGHVS and CDR2 is FQNEAQ. Trimming removed 6 bases at V and 2 bases at J, with 8 bases between. The CDR3 consists of 13 residues. The CDR3 region is CASRSVPYNEQFF. CDR3 nucleotides: TGTGCCAGCAGAAGCGTACCCTACAATGAGCAGTTCTTC.

The chain links TRBV5-1 to TRBJ2-5; TRBD2 matches 8 bases. Losses at the gene ends were 1 base for V and 0 bases for J; bases not matched to a gene: 2. The CDR3 is 15 residues long. The germline V gene encodes CDR1 SGHRS and CDR2 YFSETQ. The DNA of the CDR3 is TGCGCCAGCAGCTTGCAGCGGGGGTACCAAGAGACCCAGTACTTC. It codes for CASSLQRGYQETQYF.

This clone was picked up a small number of times. The genes are TRBV29-1 and TRBJ2-1, with 7 bases identical to TRBD2. The CDR3 loop spans 11 amino acids. Germline V gene data show CDR1 as SQVTM and CDR2 as ANQGSEA. The trim removed 7 bases at V and 6 bases at J, leaving 3 bases unmatched. DNA for the CDR3: TGCAGCGCGGGACTACTCAATGAGCAGTTCTTC. Translating it yields CSAGLLNEQFF.

The V gene is TRBV6-6, the J gene TRBJ2-1, with D tentatively TRBD2 (6 bases). Germline CDR1 MNHNY, CDR2 SVGAGI (reference sequence). The CDR3 length is 15 residues. V lost 2 bases to trimming and J lost 8 bases, with 16 bases between them. The CDR3 sequence: CASSYQSGLGHEQFF. The CDR3 DNA follows: TGTGCCAGCAGTTACCAAAGCGGGTTGGGCCATGAGCAGTTCTTC.

V and J are TRBV7-9 and TRBJ1-1; D call uncertain. This CDR3 has 13 amino acids. Germline V gene data show CDR1 as SEHNR and CDR2 as FQNEAQ (reference sequence). V gave up 9 bases and J gave up 0 bases, with 11 bases separating them. CDR3 DNA: TGTGCCAGAGAGACCGTTATGAACACTGAAGCTTTCTTT. This codes for CARETVMNTEAFF. Drawing the rest from reference TRBV7-9 and TRBJ1-1, the complete variable domain is DTGVSQNPRHKITKRGQNVTFRCDPISEHNRLYWYRQTLGQGPEFLTYFQNEAQLEKSRLLSDRFSAERPKGSFSTLEIQRTEQGDSAMYLCARETVMNTEAFFGQGTRLTVV.

V usage is TRBV6-5 and J usage is TRBJ1-2; D ambiguous. Germline assignment: CDR1 MNHEY and CDR2 SVGAGI. The CDR3 has 12 amino acids. V lost 5 bases to trimming and J lost 4 bases, with 8 bases between them. Written as DNA, the CDR3 is TGTGCCAGCAGTGAAGAGGGCTATGGCTACACCTTC. Translation: CASSEEGYGYTF.

The V gene is TRBV6-5, the J gene TRBJ2-5, with TRBD2 matching 10 bases. CDR3 length: 15 residues. V lost 4 bases, J lost 5 bases, and 7 bases stayed unmatched. Per germline, CDR1 MNHEY and CDR2 SVGAGI. CDR3 in amino acids: CASSWDSGRFETQYF. For the CDR3, the DNA is TGTGCCAGCAGTTGGGATAGCGGGAGGTTTGAGACCCAGTACTTC.

This chain links TRBV7-8 with TRBJ1-2; no definite D call. The V end was cut by 0 bases, the J end by 5 bases, with 7 bases between. CDR1 SGHVS and CDR2 FQNEAQ come from the germline V gene. This CDR3 has 13 amino acids. The CDR3 DNA follows: TGTGCCAGCAGCTTAGCGAGAGATTATGGCTACACCTTC. It yields the protein CASSLARDYGYTF.

By frequency in the sample, this clone is medium-sized. The chain has TRBV5-1 and TRBJ1-1; possibly TRBD1 for D (5 bases). The CDR3 length is 15 residues. CDR1 and CDR2 from the germline V gene are SGHRS and YFSETQ. Trimming pared 0 bases from V and 0 bases from J, leaving 9 bases between. The CDR3 bases are TGCGCCAGCAGCTTGGCTTGGGGGTTGAACACTGAAGCTTTCTTT. It yields the protein CASSLAWGLNTEAFF.

The chain is built from TRBV7-3 and TRBJ2-5, with D perhaps matching TRBD1 (6 bases). The J call is uncertain, as TRBJ2-7 better fits the DNA end. The CDR3 has 15 residues. Germline CDR1 is SGHTA and CDR2 is FQGTGA. CDR3 amino acids: CASSWGPGAPYEQYF. The CDR3 nucleotides read TGTGCCAGCAGCTGGGGGCCAGGGGCTCCCTACGAGCAGTACTTC.

CDR3 residues: CASSEPLGGFTDTQYF. In nucleotides, the CDR3 is TGTGCCAGCAGTGAACCCTTGGGCGGTTTCACAGATACGCAGTATTTT. This chain uses TRBV25-1 with TRBJ2-3, with D hard to call. This CDR3 contains 16 residues. V lost 2 bases, J lost 2 bases, and 14 bases lay in between. Looked up from germline, CDR1 is MGHDK and CDR2 is SYGVNS. The whole variable domain, remainder taken from reference TRBV25-1 and TRBJ2-3, is EADIYQTPRYLVIGTGKKITLECSQTMGHDKMYWYQQDPGMELHLIHYSYGVNSTEKGDLSSESTVSRIRTEHFPLTLESARPSHTSQYLCASSEPLGGFTDTQYFGPGTRLTVL.

This sequence joins TRBV10-3 and TRBJ1-4; a possible D gene is TRBD1 (5 bases). The length of the CDR3 is 18 residues. Germline V gene data show CDR1 as ENHRY and CDR2 as SYGVKD. Trimming left V 6 bases short and J 0 bases short, with 20 bases between. For the CDR3, the DNA is TGTGCCATCAGCGCCCGGGGGGGAGGAAGGGCAACTAATGAAAAACTGTTTTTT. Translated, it gives CAISARGGGRATNEKLFF.